The next 23 T cell receptor beta chains were all read from a single sample in a study of shared clonotypes between healthy human individuals. The protocol was immunoSEQ multiplex PCR, while the TCRdb copy is restricted to in-frame clones and leaves out a portion. The sample has nearly 1 million clones, around 80% seen once. Sequenced sample: memory CD4+ T cells sorted from blood. Specified subset: CD45RA-negative fraction. These TCRs come from a man younger than 35 in good health.

In its sample, this clone was seen a few times. The V call is TRBV2, the J call TRBJ2-4, with D perhaps TRBD2 (7 bases). The germline V gene encodes CDR1 SNHLY and CDR2 FYNNEI. The CDR3 spans 17 residues. V was shortened by 2 bases and J by 3 bases, with 17 bases between the two germline ends. For the CDR3, the DNA is TGTGCCAGCAGTGAATTTGGGGGGGCTATAGGCAAAAACATTCAGTACTTC. This encodes CASSEFGGAIGKNIQYF. Full variable domain (rest looked up from reference TRBV2 and TRBJ2-4): EPEVTQTPSHQVTQMGQEVILRCVPISNHLYFYWYRQILGQKVEFLVSFYNNEISEKSEIFDDQFSVERPDGSNFTLKIRSTKLEDSAMYFCASSEFGGAIGKNIQYFGAGTRLSVL.

The V and J genes are TRBV2 and TRBJ2-5, with TRBD1 matching over 7 bases. This CDR3 region has 14 residues. V was clipped by 6 bases and J by 2 bases; unmatched bases: 6. CDR1 is SNHLY, CDR2 FYNNEI, per germline. The CDR3 coding sequence is TGTGCCAGCAGATGGACAGGAAATCAAGAGACCCAGTACTTC. Translating gives CASRWTGNQETQYF.

V and J are TRBV6-5 and TRBJ2-1; TRBD2 matches at 8 bases. The CDR3 spans 15 residues. Trimming at V came to 6 bases and at J to 2 bases, leaving 6 bases not matched to a gene. Germline V gives CDR1 MNHEY, CDR2 SVGAGI. The CDR3 reads CASSRSGGPYNEQFF. CDR3 coding DNA: TGTGCCAGCAGCAGAAGCGGGGGCCCCTACAATGAGCAGTTCTTC.

This clone was picked up a small number of times. With a much larger clone just one base away, this may be a read error. This chain links TRBV7-6 with TRBJ2-3; D unclear. The CDR3 covers 12 residues. Germline CDR1 reads SGHVS; CDR2 reads FNYEAQ. V gave up 1 base and J gave up 4 bases, with 3 bases separating them. CDR3 DNA: TGTGCCAGCAGCTTAGGGCCAGATACGCAGTATTTT. Translated: CASSLGPDTQYF. Complete variable domain (other parts from reference TRBV7-6 and TRBJ2-3): GAGVSQSPRYKVTKRGQDVALRCDPISGHVSLYWYRQALGQGPEFLTYFNYEAQQDKSGLPNDRFSAERPEGSISTLTIQRTEQRDSAMYRCASSLGPDTQYFGPGTRLTVL.

The chain combines TRBV2 with TRBJ2-7; 7 nucleotides align to TRBD1. Germline CDR1 and CDR2: SNHLY and FYNNEI. Germline trimming cut 5 bases from V and 1 base from J; bases unmatched to any gene: 2. There are 13 residues in the CDR3. CDR3 region: CASSIQGSYEQYF. The CDR3, as DNA: TGTGCCAGCAGTATACAGGGGTCCTACGAGCAGTACTTC.

V usage is TRBV5-6 and J usage is TRBJ2-2, with D possibly TRBD1 on 6 matching bases. This CDR3 has 14 amino acids. Germline assignment: CDR1 SGHDT and CDR2 YYEEEE. V was pared by 3 bases and J by 4 bases, with 10 bases between. This chain's CDR3 is CASSSGTPTGELFF. For the CDR3, the DNA is TGTGCCAGCAGCTCCGGGACACCCACCGGGGAGCTGTTTTTT.

V gene TRBV5-6 combines with J gene TRBJ1-4; 12 positions agree with TRBD1. The CDR3 runs 18 residues. Germline loops: CDR1 SGHDT, CDR2 YYEEEE. Germline trimming cut 4 bases from V and 5 bases from J; bases unmatched to any gene: 12. CDR3 loop: CASSPGTGGVKGNEKLFF. The CDR3 nucleotides read TGTGCCAGCAGCCCAGGGACAGGGGGCGTTAAAGGGAATGAAAAACTGTTTTTT. The variable domain in full, with the rest retrieved from reference TRBV5-6 and TRBJ1-4, is DAGVTQSPTHLIKTRGQQVTLRCSPKSGHDTVSWYQQALGQGPQFIFQYYEEEERQRGNFPDRFSGHQFPNYSSELNVNALLLGDSALYLCASSPGTGGVKGNEKLFFGSGTQLSVL.

This clone showed up just a few times. This chain links TRBV25-1 with TRBJ1-1; 8 nucleotides match TRBD1. This CDR3 is 11 amino acids long. The V and J ends lost 8 bases and 6 bases, in that order; junction bases with no gene match: 2. Germline-derived CDR1 and CDR2 are MGHDK and SYGVNS. The CDR3 spells CASQGAAEAFF. The CDR3 nucleotides are TGTGCCAGCCAGGGGGCCGCTGAAGCTTTCTTT.

This chain joins TRBV7-2 and TRBJ2-1; D possibly corresponds to TRBD2 (6 bases). V shed 0 bases and J shed 6 bases, with 12 bases lying between them. The germline V gene has CDR1 SGHTA and CDR2 FQGNSA. The CDR3 loop spans 15 amino acids. CDR3 bases: TGTGCCAGCAGCTTAGCAGCTAGCGACTTCAATGAGCAGTTCTTC. Its translation is CASSLAASDFNEQFF.

This chain links TRBV2 with TRBJ2-3, with 7 bases lining up with TRBD1. The CDR3 has 12 residues. V shed 6 bases and J 5 bases; nucleotides not matched to a gene: 2. Looked up from germline, CDR1 is SNHLY and CDR2 is FYNNEI. The CDR3: CASRDRVDTQYF. The CDR3 nucleotides read TGTGCCAGCAGAGACAGGGTAGATACGCAGTATTTT. The full variable domain, its missing parts supplied by reference TRBV2 and TRBJ2-3, is EPEVTQTPSHQVTQMGQEVILRCVPISNHLYFYWYRQILGQKVEFLVSFYNNEISEKSEIFDDQFSVERPDGSNFTLKIRSTKLEDSAMYFCASRDRVDTQYFGPGTRLTVL.

The genes are TRBV5-6 and TRBJ1-2, with TRBD1 matching over 7 bases. Germline loops: CDR1 SGHDT, CDR2 YYEEEE. The CDR3 totals 14 residues. V trimming: 1 base; J trimming: 11 bases; junction bases outside the gene matches: 11. Written as DNA, the CDR3 is TGTGCCAGCAGCTTGATAACTACGGGACAGTCTTACACCTTC. It yields the protein CASSLITTGQSYTF. Combining the CDR3 with reference TRBV5-6 and TRBJ1-2 gives the whole variable domain DAGVTQSPTHLIKTRGQQVTLRCSPKSGHDTVSWYQQALGQGPQFIFQYYEEEERQRGNFPDRFSGHQFPNYSSELNVNALLLGDSALYLCASSLITTGQSYTFGSGTRLTVV.

The chain couples TRBV4-3 to TRBJ1-3; TRBD1 might be the D (5 bases). The germline gives CDR1 LGHNA, CDR2 YSLEER. The CDR3 is 15 amino acids. The germline V and J ends were trimmed by 0 bases and 4 bases, with 10 bases remaining between them. The DNA of the CDR3 is TGCGCCAGCAGCCAAGACCAGGGTCTCGGAAACACCATATATTTT. This codes for CASSQDQGLGNTIYF.

The CDR3 here is CASKFGTGEYNEQFF. In DNA form, the CDR3 reads TGTGCCAGCAAATTCGGGACCGGGGAGTACAATGAGCAGTTCTTC. The genes are TRBV2 and TRBJ2-1; either TRBD1 or TRBD2 may fit D (5 bases each). The CDR3 has 15 amino acids. The germline V gene encodes CDR1 SNHLY and CDR2 FYNNEI. Trimming took 7 bases from V and 4 from J, leaving 17 bases between them.

The gene calls are TRBV2 and TRBJ2-1; 10 nucleotides match TRBD2. The germline CDR1 and CDR2 sequences are SNHLY and FYNNEI. The CDR3 extends over 14 amino acids. The trim removed 8 bases at V and 8 bases at J, leaving 9 bases unmatched. The CDR3: CASGRLAGRDEQFF. CDR3 bases: TGTGCCAGCGGTAGACTAGCGGGCAGGGATGAGCAGTTCTTC.

This clone came up once. This chain uses TRBV19 with TRBJ2-7; TRBD1 is a possible D gene (6 bases). This CDR3 is 14 amino acids long. V lost 7 bases to trimming and J lost 0 bases, with 13 bases between them. Germline V CDR1 and CDR2: LNHDA, SQIVND (reference sequence). CDR3 sequence (DNA): TGTGCCAGTAAAGGGGGAGCTAGCTCCTACGAGCAGTACTTC. Protein sequence: CASKGGASSYEQYF.

The chain is built from TRBV7-2 and TRBJ2-1; 10 positions agree with TRBD2. Germline-derived CDR1 and CDR2 are SGHTA and FQGNSA. V shed 5 bases and J 3 bases; nucleotides not matched to a gene: 4. There are 15 residues in the CDR3. This CDR3 reads CASSGKREGYNEQFF. As DNA, the CDR3 is TGTGCCAGCAGCGGAAAGCGGGAGGGCTACAATGAGCAGTTCTTC.

The rearrangement joins TRBV2 to TRBJ2-1; 7 bases are a match to TRBD2. The CDR3 loop spans 17 amino acids. The ends lost 5 bases at V and 8 bases at J; junction bases unmatched: 18. Germline lookup yields CDR1 SNHLY and CDR2 FYNNEI. The CDR3 region has the DNA TGTGCCAGCAGTAGAAGGACTAGTATTAGCCTGCAGGATGAGCAGTTCTTC. Protein: CASSRRTSISLQDEQFF.

V and J are TRBV6-6 and TRBJ2-1; D is possibly TRBD2 (5 bases). Trimming stripped 6 bases from V and 4 bases from J, with 13 bases between. The CDR3 covers 14 residues. Germline V gene data show CDR1 as MNHNY and CDR2 as SVGAGI (reference sequence). This CDR3 is CASRNPGIYNEQFF. CDR3 DNA sequence: TGTGCCAGCAGAAACCCGGGAATATACAATGAGCAGTTCTTC.

The chain's CDR3 is CASSGESWGYTF. CDR3 coding DNA: TGTGCCAGCAGTGGGGAGTCTTGGGGCTACACCTTC. The chain employs TRBV2 and TRBJ1-2; no clear D gene. CDR1 and CDR2 from the germline V gene are SNHLY and FYNNEI. This CDR3 region has 12 residues. Trimming left V 4 bases short and J 8 bases short, with 11 bases between.

The chain employs TRBV30 and TRBJ2-3; D is possibly TRBD1 (5 bases). The length of the CDR3 is 13 residues. Germline V gene sequence: CDR1 GTSNPN, CDR2 SVGIG (reference sequence). V was cut by 4 bases and J by 0 bases, with 8 bases left in between. CDR3 coding DNA: TGTGCCTGGATTAGGGGTAGCACAGATACGCAGTATTTT. Translated: CAWIRGSTDTQYF.

The V gene is TRBV6-1, the J gene TRBJ1-2, with D perhaps TRBD1 (5 bases). V was shortened by 3 bases and J by 3 bases, with 14 bases between the two germline ends. The CDR3 has 15 residues. Germline CDR1 MNHNS, CDR2 SASEGT. The DNA of the CDR3 is TGTGCCAGCAGTGATCGGCACGGGGGGTACTATGGCTACACCTTC. It codes for CASSDRHGGYYGYTF.

The DNA for the CDR3 is TGTGCCTGGAGTGTGGACCCCCTCGGCTACACCTTC. Protein: CAWSVDPLGYTF. This chain uses TRBV30 with TRBJ1-2; D gene uncertain. CDR3 length: 12 residues. V gave up 0 bases and J gave up 8 bases, with 10 bases separating them. CDR1 and CDR2 from the germline V gene are GTSNPN and SVGIG (reference sequence).

The chain couples TRBV19 to TRBJ2-2; the D is unclear. The V gene's germline CDR1 is LNHDA and CDR2 SQIVND (reference sequence). The CDR3 totals 13 residues. Deletions cut 8 bases from V and 1 base from J, with 8 bases between. CDR3 DNA sequence: TGTGCCAGTCGGTCCCTGAACACCGGGGAGCTGTTTTTT. Amino acids: CASRSLNTGELFF.